A single sample is the source of the 18 T cell receptor beta chains below, sequenced in a study of vaccination effects on CD4 cells after COVID-19 (dated by TCRdb to 2021 to 2024). Library preparation used the immunoSEQ multiplex PCR assay. TCRdb obtained this table from immuneACCESS and retained in-frame rearrangements with V and J assigned. These tables miss some clones; where compared with another copy, unresolved V genes account for less than half of the shortfall, and the remainder is unexplained. In all, the sample holds about 79,000 clones, and around 76% of those were seen once. The top ten constitute roughly 1.7% of the sample. These receptors are not linked to any known antigen. In the ViraFEST assay, PBMC were stimulated with viral peptide pools, and TCR sequencing was then used to find antigen-specific CD4+ T cell clonotypes based on their expansion. After about 10 days of culture, CD4+ T cells were isolated with the EasySep CD4+ T cell isolation kit.

The sequencing used CD4+ T cells from PBMCs cultured with HCoV-229E spike peptides, collected before COVID-19 vaccination. The cell subset or site label corresponds to: HCoV-229E spike overlapping peptide pool stimulation. All receptors derive from a human donor who received a COVID-19 vaccine.

V gene TRBV3-1 (or the pseudogene TRBV3-2) combines with J gene TRBJ1-1; weak D call: TRBD1 (6 bases). Germline lookup yields CDR1 LGHDT and CDR2 YNNKEL (reference sequence). Trimming left V 7 bases short and J 6 bases short, with 12 bases between. The CDR3 has 12 amino acids. The CDR3 spells CASKGGMAEAFF. CDR3 sequence (DNA): TGTGCCAGCAAAGGGGGGATGGCTGAAGCTTTCTTT.

The chain has TRBV6-5 and TRBJ2-5; 8 nucleotides align to TRBD1. From germline, CDR1 is MNHEY and CDR2 SVGAGI. This CDR3 comprises 15 residues. Germline trimming cut 7 bases from V and 5 bases from J; bases unmatched to any gene: 12. CDR3 nucleotides: TGTGCCAGCACCACCGAACGACAGGGGCGGGAGACCCAGTACTTC. Translated, it gives CASTTERQGRETQYF.

The chain links TRBV6-5 to TRBJ2-6; 7 bases are a match to TRBD1. The CDR3 length is 15 residues. The germline CDR1 and CDR2 sequences are MNHEY and SVGAGI. V lost 6 bases, J lost 3 bases, and 5 bases stayed unmatched. The CDR3 nucleotides are TGTGCCAGCAGGTGGACAGGAGGTGGGGCCAACGTCCTGACTTTC. The encoded protein is CASRWTGGGANVLTF.

The chain employs TRBV2 and TRBJ2-2; D ambiguous. Trimming removed 3 bases at V and 5 bases at J, with 7 bases between. CDR1 and CDR2 (germline): SNHLY, FYNNEI. CDR3 length equals 13 residues. The CDR3 DNA reads TGTGCCAGCAGTGATATGAGGACCGGGGAGCTGTTTTTT. It is translated as CASSDMRTGELFF.

The gene calls are TRBV5-5 and TRBJ1-5, with 9 bases lining up with TRBD1. V lost 3 bases, J lost 2 bases, and 9 bases stayed unmatched. This CDR3 is 17 amino acids long. The germline gives CDR1 SGHKS, CDR2 YYEKEE (reference sequence). CDR3 amino acids: CASSSRQGVLGNQPQHF. Written as DNA, the CDR3 is TGTGCCAGCAGCTCACGACAGGGGGTCCTCGGCAATCAGCCCCAGCATTTT.

This clone was observed once. J is TRBJ2-3 and V is TRBV3-1 (or the pseudogene TRBV3-2), with D possibly matching TRBD2 (6 bases). V was cut by 4 bases and J by 4 bases, with 12 bases left in between. Germline V CDR1 and CDR2: LGHDT, YNNKEL (reference sequence). The CDR3 runs to 14 residues. The CDR3 loop is CASSPTSTADTQYF. The CDR3 DNA reads TGTGCCAGCAGCCCCACTAGCACGGCAGATACGCAGTATTTT.

The chain couples TRBV19 to TRBJ2-5; TRBD2 matches 16 bases. The CDR3 is 15 amino acids. The trim removed 5 bases at V and 7 bases at J, leaving 4 bases unmatched. The germline V gene has CDR1 LNHDA and CDR2 SQIVND (reference sequence). The CDR3 protein is CASSGGLAGGRTQYF. DNA for the CDR3: TGTGCCAGTAGTGGGGGACTAGCGGGGGGGCGGACCCAGTACTTC.

This clone was seen only once. The chain couples TRBV5-1 to TRBJ1-2, with TRBD1 as a possible D gene (6 bases). Looked up from germline, CDR1 is SGHRS and CDR2 is YFSETQ. Trimming stripped 0 bases from V and 3 bases from J, with 9 bases between. This CDR3 spans 14 amino acids. The CDR3 nucleotides are TGCGCCAGCAGCTTGGACAGGGCGGACTATGGCTACACCTTC. The encoded protein is CASSLDRADYGYTF.

This clone showed up just a few times. Additional DNA sequences in this sample encode the identical CDR3. The rearrangement links TRBV2 to TRBJ1-1; D unresolved. V was trimmed by 4 bases and J by 1 base, leaving 7 bases between them. This CDR3 is built from 13 residues. CDR1 SNHLY and CDR2 FYNNEI come from the germline V gene. The CDR3 region has the DNA TGTGCCAGCAGTGGACGGGCGAACACTGAAGCTTTCTTT. Encoded protein: CASSGRANTEAFF. The variable domain in full, with the rest retrieved from reference TRBV2 and TRBJ1-1, is EPEVTQTPSHQVTQMGQEVILRCVPISNHLYFYWYRQILGQKVEFLVSFYNNEISEKSEIFDDQFSVERPDGSNFTLKIRSTKLEDSAMYFCASSGRANTEAFFGQGTRLTVV.

The rearrangement links TRBV29-1 to TRBJ1-4; 9 bases are shared with TRBD1. V shed 7 bases and J 8 bases; nucleotides not matched to a gene: 11. Germline V lookup: CDR1 SQVTM, CDR2 ANQGSEA. The CDR3 consists of 14 residues. CDR3 sequence reads: CSAGRTGEGEKLFF. In DNA form, the CDR3 reads TGCAGCGCCGGACGGACAGGGGAGGGGGAAAAACTGTTTTTT. The complete variable domain, with remaining parts taken from reference TRBV29-1 and TRBJ1-4, reads SAVISQKPSRDICQRGTSLTIQCQVDSQVTMMFWYRQQPGQSLTLIATANQGSEATYESGFVIDKFPISRPNLTFSTLTVSNMSPEDSSIYLCSAGRTGEGEKLFFGSGTQLSVL.

V is TRBV28 and J is TRBJ1-2; weak D call: TRBD1 (6 bases). Germline CDR1 reads MDHEN; CDR2 reads SYDVKM. The CDR3 extends over 15 amino acids. Trimming removed 6 bases from V and 7 bases from J, with 21 bases in between. The CDR3 bases are TGTGCCAGCAGCTTTAGGGGGACACCTAGGAGTGGCTACACCTTC. Its protein is CASSFRGTPRSGYTF.

The chain combines TRBV7-3 with TRBJ1-1; D is perhaps TRBD1 (5 bases). This CDR3 has 16 amino acids. Trimming stripped 5 bases from V and 0 bases from J, with 16 bases between. Germline CDR1 SGHTA, CDR2 FQGTGA. The CDR3 nucleotides are TGTGCCAGCAGCCGGAATGCGGGGGGAGTGAACACTGAAGCTTTCTTT. It codes for CASSRNAGGVNTEAFF.

This chain links TRBV19 with TRBJ1-1, with D possibly matching TRBD1 (6 bases). V dropped 5 bases and J dropped 0 bases, with 13 bases sitting between them. The germline V gene encodes CDR1 LNHDA and CDR2 SQIVND (reference sequence). CDR3 length: 15 amino acids. CDR3 amino acids: CASSRPGHLNTEAFF. CDR3 sequence (DNA): TGTGCCAGTAGTCGTCCGGGACACTTGAACACTGAAGCTTTCTTT.

The chain uses TRBV6-6 and TRBJ1-6; D gene ambiguous. The V gene's germline CDR1 is MNHNY and CDR2 SVGAGI (reference sequence). The CDR3 extends over 12 amino acids. The ends were cut back, 4 bases at V and 7 bases at J, with 5 bases in the middle. The CDR3 DNA sequence: TGTGCCAGCAGTTCTCAAAATTCACCCCTCCACTTT. Encoded protein: CASSSQNSPLHF.

The chain combines TRBV7-6 with TRBJ2-6; perhaps TRBD2 as D (6 bases). The germline V and J ends were trimmed by 11 bases and 4 bases, with 18 bases remaining between them. The CDR3 extends over 15 amino acids. Germline loops: CDR1 SGHVS, CDR2 FNYEAQ. CDR3 nucleotide sequence: TGTGCCGGAGGGACGAAGATTTCGGGGGCCAACGTCCTGACTTTC. Its translation is CAGGTKISGANVLTF.

The J gene is TRBJ1-5, the V gene TRBV7-8; no clear D gene. This CDR3 spans 16 amino acids. The germline V and J ends were trimmed by 5 bases and 4 bases, with 18 bases remaining between them. Germline V CDR1 and CDR2: SGHVS, FQNEAQ. This chain's CDR3 is CASSNPGNRGNQPQHF. CDR3 sequence (DNA): TGTGCCAGCAGCAACCCCGGGAACAGAGGGAATCAGCCCCAGCATTTT. The entire variable domain, with the rest obtained from reference TRBV7-8 and TRBJ1-5, is as follows: GAGVSQSPRYKVAKRGQDVALRCDPISGHVSLFWYQQALGQGPEFLTYFQNEAQLDKSGLPSDRFFAERPEGSVSTLKIQRTQQEDSAVYLCASSNPGNRGNQPQHFGDGTRLSIL.

CDR3 bases: TGTGCCAGCAGCCACAGTTCTGTATCTTTGACCGGGGAGCTGTTTTTT. Its protein product is CASSHSSVSLTGELFF. The genes are TRBV3-1 (or the pseudogene TRBV3-2) and TRBJ2-2; D unclear. This CDR3 is 16 amino acids long. V was cut by 3 bases and J by 5 bases, with 16 bases left in between. From germline, CDR1 is LGHDT and CDR2 YNNKEL (reference sequence).

A few counts support this clone. V usage is TRBV5-1 and J usage is TRBJ2-2; D is perhaps TRBD2 (5 bases). This CDR3 comprises 11 residues. V was shortened by 4 bases and J by 7 bases, with 5 bases between the two germline ends. Germline loops: CDR1 SGHRS, CDR2 YFSETQ. CDR3 residues: CASSTSGELFF. The CDR3 coding sequence is TGCGCCAGCAGCACTAGCGGGGAGCTGTTTTTT.